Each of the 9 T cell receptor beta chains below was sequenced from the same sample in a study of blood T cell repertoires in COVID-19. Sequencing was performed with immunoSEQ multiplex PCR; in TCRdb, only in-frame clones are kept and a portion is missing. In the table there are under 300,000 clones, around 83% of which are singletons. Sequenced material: PBMCs or T cells enriched from blood (not recorded which). The receptors originated from a woman aged 50 to 60 who had been exposed to COVID-19.

This chain links TRBV28 with TRBJ1-1, with D uncertain. CDR1 is MDHEN, CDR2 SYDVKM, per germline. V gave up 4 bases and J gave up 4 bases, with 19 bases separating them. This CDR3 spans 16 amino acids. This chain's CDR3 is CASSYGEGSLPTEAFF. In nucleotides, the CDR3 is TGTGCCAGCAGTTACGGTGAGGGATCCCTTCCCACTGAAGCTTTCTTT.

This chain uses TRBV27 with TRBJ1-4; possible D gene TRBD1, 5 bases. Germline CDR1 and CDR2: MNHEY and SMNVEV (reference sequence). The CDR3 runs 15 residues. The V end lost 2 bases, the J end lost 5 bases, and 12 bases lay between the germline ends. The CDR3 bases are TGTGCCAGCAGTTTAGCCCAGGGAAGGAATGAAAAACTGTTTTTT. It specifies CASSLAQGRNEKLFF.

The chain links TRBV7-2 to TRBJ2-3, with 8 bases lining up with TRBD1. Germline values: CDR1 SGHTA, CDR2 FQGNSA. J was trimmed by 1 base and V by 3 bases; bases with no gene match: 3. The CDR3 is made up of 15 amino acids. As DNA, the CDR3 is TGTGCCAGCAGCTTCCCGGGACAGGGCACAGATACGCAGTATTTT. Translating it yields CASSFPGQGTDTQYF.

This chain uses TRBV5-6 with TRBJ2-5, with 7 positions matching TRBD1. The CDR3 runs 15 residues. The V segment lost 6 bases and the J segment 5 bases; nucleotides outside the gene matches: 13. Germline V gene lookup returns CDR1 SGHDT and CDR2 YYEEEE. The CDR3 sequence: CASTRQGRDWETQYF. CDR3 in DNA: TGTGCCAGCACCCGACAGGGTCGAGATTGGGAGACCCAGTACTTC.

The chain uses TRBV7-9 and TRBJ1-4; D possibly corresponds to TRBD1 (6 bases). Trimming took 5 bases from V and 4 from J, leaving 11 bases between them. This CDR3 is 14 amino acids long. Germline V gene data show CDR1 as SEHNR and CDR2 as FQNEAQ (reference sequence). This CDR3 is CASSPGQLNEKLFF. Here the CDR3 DNA reads TGTGCCAGCAGCCCCGGACAGCTTAATGAAAAACTGTTTTTT. Based on the CDR3 plus reference TRBV7-9 and TRBJ1-4, the full variable domain is DTGVSQNPRHKITKRGQNVTFRCDPISEHNRLYWYRQTLGQGPEFLTYFQNEAQLEKSRLLSDRFSAERPKGSFSTLEIQRTEQGDSAMYLCASSPGQLNEKLFFGSGTQLSVL.

V is TRBV10-3 and J is TRBJ1-3; D is ambiguous. V lost 5 bases and J lost 0, with 2 bases in between. This CDR3 has 12 residues. Germline V gene lookup returns CDR1 ENHRY and CDR2 SYGVKD. CDR3 protein: CAISLSGNTIYF. Here the CDR3 DNA reads TGTGCCATCAGTCTCTCTGGAAACACCATATATTTT.

This clone was observed many times. The V and J genes are TRBV5-6 and TRBJ2-3; the D is unclear. Looked up from germline, CDR1 is SGHDT and CDR2 is YYEEEE. Trimming pared 0 bases from V and 0 bases from J, leaving 14 bases between. The CDR3 is made up of 17 amino acids. CDR3 region: CASSLGTYPTSTDTQYF. The CDR3 nucleotides read TGTGCCAGCAGCTTGGGAACTTACCCTACTAGCACAGATACGCAGTATTTT. The full variable domain, its missing parts supplied by reference TRBV5-6 and TRBJ2-3, is DAGVTQSPTHLIKTRGQQVTLRCSPKSGHDTVSWYQQALGQGPQFIFQYYEEEERQRGNFPDRFSGHQFPNYSSELNVNALLLGDSALYLCASSLGTYPTSTDTQYFGPGTRLTVL.

This clone appeared once. The chain recombines TRBV5-5 with TRBJ1-3, with a tentative D call TRBD1 (5 bases). V lost 1 base, J lost 0 bases, and 11 bases lay in between. Germline V lookup: CDR1 SGHKS, CDR2 YYEKEE (reference sequence). The CDR3 is 16 amino acids. This chain's CDR3 is CASSLYGGSSGNTIYF. The CDR3 region has the DNA TGTGCCAGCAGCTTGTACGGGGGAAGCTCTGGAAACACCATATATTTT.

J is TRBJ2-2 and V is TRBV9; D unclear. Germline V gene data show CDR1 as SGDLS and CDR2 as YYNGEE. This CDR3 has 11 amino acids. Trimming left V 5 bases short and J 6 bases short, with 5 bases between. CDR3 region: CASSSAGELFF. Here the CDR3 DNA reads TGTGCCAGCAGTTCTGCCGGGGAGCTGTTTTTT.